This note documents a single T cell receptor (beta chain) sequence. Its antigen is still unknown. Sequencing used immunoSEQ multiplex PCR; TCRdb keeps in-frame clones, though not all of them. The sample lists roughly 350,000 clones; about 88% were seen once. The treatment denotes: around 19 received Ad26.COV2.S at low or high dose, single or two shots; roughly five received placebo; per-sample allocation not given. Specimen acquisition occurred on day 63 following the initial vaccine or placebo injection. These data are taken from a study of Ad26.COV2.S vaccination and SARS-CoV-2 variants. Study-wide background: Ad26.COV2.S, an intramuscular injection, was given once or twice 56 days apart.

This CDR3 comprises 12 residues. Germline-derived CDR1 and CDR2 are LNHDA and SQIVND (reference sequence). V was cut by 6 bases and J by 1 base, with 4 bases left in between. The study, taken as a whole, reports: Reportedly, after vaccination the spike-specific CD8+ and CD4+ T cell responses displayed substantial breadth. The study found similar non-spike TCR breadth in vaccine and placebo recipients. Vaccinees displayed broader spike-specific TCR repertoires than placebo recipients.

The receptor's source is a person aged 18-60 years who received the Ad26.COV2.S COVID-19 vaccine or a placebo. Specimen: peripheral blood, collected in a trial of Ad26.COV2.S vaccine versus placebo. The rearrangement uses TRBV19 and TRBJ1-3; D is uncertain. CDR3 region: CASRGSGNTIYF. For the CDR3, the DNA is TGTGCCAGTAGAGGTTCTGGAAACACCATATATTTT.